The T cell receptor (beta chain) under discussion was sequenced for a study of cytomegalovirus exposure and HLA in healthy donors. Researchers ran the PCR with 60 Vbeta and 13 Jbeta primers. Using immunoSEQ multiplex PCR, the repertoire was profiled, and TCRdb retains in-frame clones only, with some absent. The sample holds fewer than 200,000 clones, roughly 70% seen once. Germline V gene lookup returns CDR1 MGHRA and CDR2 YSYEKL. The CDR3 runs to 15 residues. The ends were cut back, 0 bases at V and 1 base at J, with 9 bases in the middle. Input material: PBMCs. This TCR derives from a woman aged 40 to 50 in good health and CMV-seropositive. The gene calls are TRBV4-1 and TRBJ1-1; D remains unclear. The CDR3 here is CASSQESTGNTEAFF. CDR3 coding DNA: TGCGCCAGCAGCCAAGAATCGACGGGGAACACTGAAGCTTTCTTT.